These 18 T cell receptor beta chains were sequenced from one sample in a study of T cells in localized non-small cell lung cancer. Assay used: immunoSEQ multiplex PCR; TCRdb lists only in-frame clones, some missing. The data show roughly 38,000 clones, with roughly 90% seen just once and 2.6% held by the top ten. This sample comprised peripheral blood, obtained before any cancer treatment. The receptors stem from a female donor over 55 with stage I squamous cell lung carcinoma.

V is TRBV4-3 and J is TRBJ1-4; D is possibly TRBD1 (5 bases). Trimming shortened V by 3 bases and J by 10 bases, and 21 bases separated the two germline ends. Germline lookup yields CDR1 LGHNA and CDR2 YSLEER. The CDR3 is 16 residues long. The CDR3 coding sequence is TGCGCCAGCAGCCAGCTAGCCGGCCCAGGGCCGGGAAAACTGTTTTTT. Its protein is CASSQLAGPGPGKLFF.

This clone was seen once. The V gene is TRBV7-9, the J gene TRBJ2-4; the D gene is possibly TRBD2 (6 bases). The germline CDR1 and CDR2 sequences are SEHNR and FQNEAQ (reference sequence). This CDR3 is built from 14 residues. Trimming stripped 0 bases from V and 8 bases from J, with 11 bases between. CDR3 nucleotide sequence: TGTGCCAGCAGCTTAGCCGCGGGGCTGGACATTCAGTACTTC. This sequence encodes CASSLAAGLDIQYF.

CDR3 residues: CASSFGRETQYF. In DNA, the CDR3 is TGTGCCAGCAGCTTCGGGCGGGAGACCCAGTACTTC. The rearrangement links TRBV13 to TRBJ2-5; D is undetermined. The CDR3 extends over 12 amino acids. CDR1 and CDR2 from the germline V gene are PRHDT and FYEKMQ (reference sequence). The V end was cut by 3 bases, the J end by 5 bases, with 7 bases between.

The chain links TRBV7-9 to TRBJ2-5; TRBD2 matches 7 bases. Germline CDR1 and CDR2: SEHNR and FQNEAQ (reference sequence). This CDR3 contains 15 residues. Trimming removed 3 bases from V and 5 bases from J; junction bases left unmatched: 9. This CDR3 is CASSFRDYRRETQYF. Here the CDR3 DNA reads TGTGCCAGCAGCTTCCGGGACTACCGGAGGGAGACCCAGTACTTC.

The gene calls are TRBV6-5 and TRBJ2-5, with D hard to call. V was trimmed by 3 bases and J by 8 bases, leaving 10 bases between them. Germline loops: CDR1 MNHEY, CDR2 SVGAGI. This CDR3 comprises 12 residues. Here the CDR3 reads CASSYPRGTQYF. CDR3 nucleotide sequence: TGTGCCAGCAGTTATCCTCGTGGTACCCAGTACTTC.

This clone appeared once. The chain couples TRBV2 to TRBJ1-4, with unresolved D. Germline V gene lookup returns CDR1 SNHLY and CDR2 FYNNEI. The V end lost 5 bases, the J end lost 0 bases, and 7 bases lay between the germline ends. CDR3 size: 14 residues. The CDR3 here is CASSKRATNEKLFF. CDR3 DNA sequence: TGTGCCAGCAGTAAAAGGGCAACTAATGAAAAACTGTTTTTT.

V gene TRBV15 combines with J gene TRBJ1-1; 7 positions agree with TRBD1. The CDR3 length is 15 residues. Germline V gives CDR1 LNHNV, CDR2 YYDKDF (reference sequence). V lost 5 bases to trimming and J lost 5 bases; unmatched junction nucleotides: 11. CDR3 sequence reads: CATSGQATGETEAFF. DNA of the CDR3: TGTGCCACCAGCGGTCAAGCCACAGGGGAGACTGAAGCTTTCTTT.

The CDR3: CASSAGQSTDTQYF. The CDR3 nucleotides are TGTGCCAGCAGTGCGGGACAAAGCACAGATACGCAGTATTTT. V and J are TRBV6-4 and TRBJ2-3, with a possible D match to TRBD1 (6 bases). From germline, CDR1 is MRHNA and CDR2 SNTAGT. The CDR3 totals 14 residues. V gave up 4 bases and J gave up 0 bases, with 8 bases separating them.

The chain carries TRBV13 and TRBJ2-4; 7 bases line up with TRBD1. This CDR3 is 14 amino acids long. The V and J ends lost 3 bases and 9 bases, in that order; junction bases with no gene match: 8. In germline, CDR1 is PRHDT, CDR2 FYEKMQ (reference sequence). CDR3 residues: CASSLGQGVGIQYF. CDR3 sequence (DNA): TGTGCCAGCAGCTTGGGCCAGGGGGTTGGCATTCAGTACTTC.

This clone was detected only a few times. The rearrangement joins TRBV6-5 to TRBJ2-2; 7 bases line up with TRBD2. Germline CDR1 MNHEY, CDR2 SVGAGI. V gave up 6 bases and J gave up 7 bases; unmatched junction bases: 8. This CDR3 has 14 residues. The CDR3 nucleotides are TGTGCCAGCAGGTTTGGACTAGAAGACGGGGAGCTGTTTTTT. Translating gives CASRFGLEDGELFF.

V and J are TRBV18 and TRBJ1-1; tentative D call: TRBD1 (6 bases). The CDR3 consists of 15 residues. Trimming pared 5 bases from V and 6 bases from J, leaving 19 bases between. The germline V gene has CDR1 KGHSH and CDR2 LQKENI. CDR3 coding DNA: TGTGCCAGCTCAGCCACTCCACAGGGCGTCGCTGAAGCTTTCTTT. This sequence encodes CASSATPQGVAEAFF.

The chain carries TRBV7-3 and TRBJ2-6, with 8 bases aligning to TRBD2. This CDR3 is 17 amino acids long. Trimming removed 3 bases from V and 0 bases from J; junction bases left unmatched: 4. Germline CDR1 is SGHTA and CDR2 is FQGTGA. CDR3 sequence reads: CASSFPAGVSGANVLTF. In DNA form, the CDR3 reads TGTGCCAGCAGCTTTCCAGCGGGAGTCTCTGGGGCCAACGTCCTGACTTTC. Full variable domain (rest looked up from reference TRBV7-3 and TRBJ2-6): GAGVSQTPSNKVTEKGKYVELRCDPISGHTALYWYRQSLGQGPEFLIYFQGTGAADDSGLPNDRFFAVRPEGSVSTLKIQRTERGDSAVYLCASSFPAGVSGANVLTFGAGSRLTVL.

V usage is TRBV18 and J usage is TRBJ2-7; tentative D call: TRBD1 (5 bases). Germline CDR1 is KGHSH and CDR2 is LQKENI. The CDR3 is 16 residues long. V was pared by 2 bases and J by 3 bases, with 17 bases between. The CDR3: CASSPTAGWPLYEQYF. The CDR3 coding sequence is TGTGCCAGCTCACCAACGGCAGGGTGGCCCCTCTACGAGCAGTACTTC.

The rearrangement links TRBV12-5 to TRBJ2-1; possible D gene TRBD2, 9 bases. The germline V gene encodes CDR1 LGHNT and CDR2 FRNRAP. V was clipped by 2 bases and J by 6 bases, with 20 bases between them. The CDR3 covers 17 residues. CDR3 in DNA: TGTGCTAGTGGTTTGTTGGGTCTAGCGGGACAGGTCAATGAGCAGTTCTTC. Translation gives CASGLLGLAGQVNEQFF.

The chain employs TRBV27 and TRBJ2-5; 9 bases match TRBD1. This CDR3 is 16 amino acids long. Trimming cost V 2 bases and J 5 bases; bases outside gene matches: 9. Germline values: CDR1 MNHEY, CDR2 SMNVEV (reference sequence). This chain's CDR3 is CASSLMGQGRWETQYF. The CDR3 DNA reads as TGTGCCAGCAGTTTAATGGGACAGGGCCGGTGGGAGACCCAGTACTTC.

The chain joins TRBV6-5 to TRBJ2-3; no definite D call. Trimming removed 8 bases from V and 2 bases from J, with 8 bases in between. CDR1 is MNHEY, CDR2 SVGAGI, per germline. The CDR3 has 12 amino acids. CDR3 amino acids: CASAKTTDTQYF. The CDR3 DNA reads TGTGCCAGCGCGAAGACCACAGATACGCAGTATTTT.

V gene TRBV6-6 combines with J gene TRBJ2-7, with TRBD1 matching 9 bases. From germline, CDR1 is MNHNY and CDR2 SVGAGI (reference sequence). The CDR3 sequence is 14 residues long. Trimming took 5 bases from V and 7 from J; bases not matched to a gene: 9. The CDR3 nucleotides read TGTGCCAGCAGTCTCGGGACAGGGTTTGGGGAGCAGTACTTC. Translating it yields CASSLGTGFGEQYF.

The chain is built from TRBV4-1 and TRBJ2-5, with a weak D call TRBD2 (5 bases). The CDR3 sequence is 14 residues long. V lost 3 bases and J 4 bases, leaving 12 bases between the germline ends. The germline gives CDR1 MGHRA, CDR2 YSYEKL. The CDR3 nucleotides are TGCGCCAGCAGCCACCTTTTCCGGGGAGAGACCCAGTACTTC. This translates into CASSHLFRGETQYF.